Each of the 6 T cell receptor beta chains below was sequenced from the same sample in a study of cytomegalovirus exposure and HLA in healthy donors. Primers for the PCR totalled 60 Vbeta and 13 Jbeta. Data came from immunoSEQ multiplex PCR; TCRdb stores just in-frame clones and leaves some out. The sample contains 150,000 to 200,000 clones, 78% of which appear only once. The source material was PBMCs. The source of these receptors is a woman between 35 and 50 years old in good health and CMV-seronegative.

The CDR3 here is CASTSGDTQYF. The CDR3, as DNA: TGTGCCAGCACATCGGGAGATACGCAGTATTTT. The chain uses TRBV25-1 and TRBJ2-3; D not resolved. The CDR3 totals 11 residues. Deletions cut 7 bases from V and 5 bases from J, with 7 bases between. Germline V lookup: CDR1 MGHDK, CDR2 SYGVNS.

This clone was recorded a few times. The genes are TRBV28 and TRBJ1-4; D unclear. The V and J ends lost 8 bases and 5 bases respectively, with 12 bases between them. Germline V gives CDR1 MDHEN, CDR2 SYDVKM. The CDR3 runs 13 residues. The CDR3 region is CASGLQTNEKLFF. Written as DNA, the CDR3 is TGTGCCAGCGGGCTTCAGACGAATGAAAAACTGTTTTTT.

The chain uses TRBV28 and TRBJ2-5, with 9 nucleotides matching TRBD2. CDR1 is MDHEN and CDR2 is SYDVKM in the germline V gene. This CDR3 region has 16 residues. V shed 1 base, J shed 5 bases, and the junction held 8 bases outside the gene matches. The CDR3 protein is CASSLLVAGAGETQYF. As DNA, the CDR3 is TGTGCCAGCAGTTTATTAGTAGCGGGGGCGGGGGAGACCCAGTACTTC.

This rearrangement joins TRBV19 to TRBJ1-5; 9 positions match TRBD1. The J segment lost 4 bases and the V segment lost 5 bases, leaving 6 bases of the junction unmatched. Germline CDR1 LNHDA, CDR2 SQIVND (reference sequence). This CDR3 is built from 15 residues. CDR3 in DNA: TGTGCCAGTAGTCGGGGACAGGGCGGAAATCAGCCCCAGCATTTT. Translating gives CASSRGQGGNQPQHF.

The chain couples TRBV9 to TRBJ2-3; the D is unclear. Germline V lookup: CDR1 SGDLS, CDR2 YYNGEE. V was trimmed by 4 bases and J by 3 bases, leaving 6 bases between them. The CDR3 loop spans 12 amino acids. In nucleotides, the CDR3 is TGTGCCAGCAGCATAATAACAGATACGCAGTATTTT. Its translation is CASSIITDTQYF.

The chain combines TRBV7-9 with TRBJ2-5, with D maybe TRBD1 (5 bases). Germline V CDR1 and CDR2: SEHNR, FQNEAQ (reference sequence). V was pared by 5 bases and J by 5 bases, with 18 bases between. CDR3 length: 15 amino acids. Written as DNA, the CDR3 is TGTGCCAGCAGCCCAAGACAGTCCCCAGGGGAGACCCAGTACTTC. The encoded protein is CASSPRQSPGETQYF.